This T cell receptor (beta chain) was documented in a study of blood T cells in healthy people across ages (dated by TCRdb to between 2014 and 2017). About the full investigation: In model experiments, roughly one uniquely barcoded TCR beta cDNA molecule per two T cells was captured by template switching. Using deep sequencing normalized with unique cDNA molecular identifiers, the study measured how TCR beta repertoire diversity changes with age. Donors were grouped into four age groups: young (average 16 years), middle-aged (39), aged (roughly 62) and long-lived (approximately 82). To avoid experimental bias, donors of different ages were distributed randomly across sequencing lanes. The study analyzed two additional independent replicas of 1 million unique cDNA reads from the same blood draw for two donors, one aged 18 to 30 and one aged 80 or older.

As regards this clonotype: Its binding antigen is unknown. No much larger clone exists at a distance of one base, and base qualities are not known.

The method was 5' RACE. The sequencer listed for this sample is Illumina HiSeq 2500. A second PCR of roughly 7 to 11 cycles was performed with a sample-barcoded 5' primer and a J-beta primer mix. Each TCR beta cDNA molecule received a unique molecular identifier from a template-switch 5' adaptor carrying 12 random nucleotides. Each sample yielded at least 2.5 million CDR3-containing paired-end reads. First-strand cDNA was synthesized from all RNA with the Mint cDNA synthesis kit, primed by a TRBC-specific oligonucleotide. Following uracil-DNA glycosylase treatment, all cDNA underwent a first 18-cycle PCR with the universal primers M1SS and BC2_uni_R. On the study's bioinformatics: For normalization, 1 million high-quality reads, each with a distinct molecular identifier, were randomly selected from each sample. Reads sharing molecular identifiers were discarded rather than binned into consensus sequences. MiTCR, run with a Q25 quality threshold and the strictest error-elimination algorithm, handled CDR3 identification, clonotype clustering and error correction. Lower-bound total TCR beta diversity was estimated with a nonparametric unseen species model using Euler transformation. TCRdb reran the public reads through fastp at Q25 and MiXCR, keeping productive beta chains. When rows share a CDR3 protein, they turn into one entry using the most common DNA and genes. In this record, the V and J calls reflect TCRdb's handling and not the investigators' own analysis. The sample data list around 1.5 million distinct CDR3 sequences, and approximately 59% of these were observed just once. 6.7% of the sample belongs to the ten largest clones.

Systemically healthy Caucasian individuals from Russia, some 38 in total and aged roughly 6 to 100 years, were included as donors. Approximately 9 milliliters of peripheral blood were collected from each donor into EDTA-treated Vacutainer tubes. PBMCs were isolated by Ficoll-Paque density-gradient centrifugation, with at least 6 million obtained per sample. Total RNA, at least 5 micrograms per sample, was extracted from PBMCs with Trizol reagent. For every donor, flow cytometry on a PBMC aliquot measured the percentage of naive CD45RAhigh/CD27high T cells. Findings and caveats that apply to the study as a whole: The percentage of naive T cells measured by flow cytometry correlated strongly with observed TCR beta diversity. Compared with the aged group, the long-lived group had more naive CD4+ T cells, fewer expanded clones and increased TCR diversity, suggesting age selection. Estimates of total diversity based on one million sequenced T cells were regarded as lower bounds and as underestimates. Observed TCR beta diversity per million T cells fell roughly linearly with age, and a significant reduction was already apparent by age around 40. Because profiling used bulk unsorted PBMCs, naive and antigen-experienced compartments could not be compared conclusively. Donor CMV infection status was unknown, potentially confounding age-related changes in expanded clonotypes.

V is cut by 5 bases and J by 9 bases, and the space between the germline ends is 14 bases. The germline V gene (reference sequence) specifies SGHAT as CDR1 and FQDESV as CDR2. Taken from cysteine to phenylalanine, the CDR3 has 13 residues. Solely the CDR3 DNA is kept, with 39 bases framed from the first base. The receptor chain draws on TRBV11-1 and TRBJ2-1; the D gene is unclear. Sequences were obtained from blood. This clonotype originated in a man aged 18 to 29 in good health. The DNA is as follows: TGTGCCAGCAGCCCTACTGGAGCGAGTGAGCAGTTCTTC. Translation gives CASSPTGASEQFF. Reference TRBV11-1 and TRBJ2-1 proteins supply the regions before and after the CDR3; the full variable domain is: EAEVAQSPRYKITEKSQAVAFWCDPISGHATLYWYRQILGQGPELLVQFQDESVVDDSQLPKDRFSAERLKGVDSTLKIQPAELGDSAMYLCASSPTGASEQFFGPGTRLTVL.